The 3 T cell receptor beta chains below come from one sample, sequenced in a study of blood T cell repertoires in COVID-19. Sequenced by immunoSEQ multiplex PCR; TCRdb stores in-frame clones only, minus some. The table lists 200,000 to 300,000 clones, approximately 84% of them singletons. The specimen was peripheral blood. The receptors were gathered from a man aged 50-59 years with acute or convalescent COVID-19.

The V call is TRBV30, the J call TRBJ2-7, with D perhaps TRBD1 (5 bases). The CDR3 consists of 11 residues. Trimming removed 1 base at V and 11 bases at J, with 12 bases between. Per germline, CDR1 GTSNPN and CDR2 SVGIG (reference sequence). CDR3 region: CAWSGLSQEYF. CDR3 nucleotide sequence: TGTGCCTGGAGTGGGCTCTCACAGGAGTACTTC.

In its sample, this clone was seen once. This rearrangement joins TRBV5-1 to TRBJ2-5, with 11 bases fitting TRBD1. The V gene's germline CDR1 is SGHRS and CDR2 YFSETQ. The CDR3 spans 14 residues. Losses at the gene ends were 3 bases for V and 2 bases for J; bases not matched to a gene: 0. The CDR3: CASSWDRGQETQYF. The CDR3 coding sequence is TGCGCCAGCAGCTGGGACAGGGGGCAAGAGACCCAGTACTTC.

CDR3 bases: TGCGCCAGCACTGCCGGGGGCCTCCACTTT. Translated: CASTAGGLHF. The chain recombines TRBV10-1 with TRBJ1-6, with D possibly matching TRBD1 (5 bases). This CDR3 comprises 10 residues. CDR1 is WNHNN, CDR2 SYGVQD, per germline (reference sequence). Trimming cost V 7 bases and J 15 bases, with 10 bases left between them.